This TCR beta chain originates from a study of T and B cells in COVID-19 patients. Turning to the study itself: Peripheral blood came from COVID-19 patients with active infection or after recovery. Most recovered patients had mild to moderate COVID-19 treated as outpatients. Of under 25 active-infection patients, over 9 were critically ill with mechanical ventilation or extracorporeal membrane oxygenation. Comorbidities linked to unfavorable COVID-19 outcome were present in about 90% of the 20 active-infection patients.

BIOMED2 TRB-A/B primer pools were used in multiplex TRB PCR. TCRdb re-called the multiplex PCR reads through MiXCR, storing one row per CDR3 protein. Among 13,000 to 15,000 distinct CDR3 sequences listed, approximately 28% were seen once. The V gene end was trimmed by 0 bases and the J gene end by 3 bases; junction bases not matched to a gene: 6. CDR3 length: 15 residues. From germline, CDR1 is DFQATT and CDR2 SNEGSKA (reference sequence). TRB was amplified from approximately 250-480 ng of blood genomic DNA. J is TRBJ2-7 and V is TRBV20-1; TRBD1 agrees at 9 bases. This sequence originates from a human donor who had recovered from COVID-19. Sequencing was done on a sample of blood. CDR3 protein: CSARDLGQGYYEQYF. CDR3 in DNA: TGCAGTGCTAGAGACTTGGGACAGGGATACTACGAGCAGTACTTC.